This T cell receptor beta chain was retrieved from a study of blood T cell repertoires in COVID-19 (dated by TCRdb to 2018 to 2020). Turning to the overall study: The collaborator samples originated in the United States, Italy and Spain and spanned the acute and convalescent phases of COVID-19. The prospective study material was composed of cDNA or gDNA derived from T cells, B-cell-depleted T cells, or PBMCs. Subjects who had been exposed to COVID-19, were actively infected with it, or had recovered from it provided the deeply sampled blood TCRbeta repertoires that made up the dataset. The repertoires were made available in a free public database intended to serve as a resource for research on the immune response to SARS-CoV-2. Samples were obtained from the ongoing ImmuneRACE study (first 160 participants) and from approximately 1,200 subjects provided by 6 global collaborators. The sample metadata nearly always contained a de-identified subject ID, COVID-19 status, age in years and sex. HLA class I and class II types, where available, came from metadata supplied by the sample provider rather than from assay-based typing. Beyond this particular receptor, the publication reports: The quantity of clinical and demographic metadata differed by source and by participant and was supplied without curation.

Whole blood was collected in K2EDTA tubes by collaborating institutions according to the institutions' own protocols. For TCRbeta analysis, collaborators shipped samples in one of three forms: frozen whole blood, isolated PBMCs, or DNA extracted from either of those sample types. There are 11 amino acids in the CDR3, from cysteine to phenylalanine inclusive. Only the CDR3 portion is preserved as DNA: 33 bases, with reading frame beginning at the first base. Trimming takes 3 bases from V and 7 bases from J, and the germline ends sit 4 bases apart. TCRbeta CDR3 regions were amplified from genomic DNA using the immunoSEQ Assay, a bias-controlled multiplex PCR. In the source study's methods: The number of nucleated cells in each sample was estimated by amplification of reference gene primers within the assay. To quantify the absolute abundance of each unique TCRbeta CDR3 rearrangement, sequence reads were collapsed and filtered. For each sample, productive Simpson clonality was calculated as the square root of Simpson's diversity index over productive rearrangements. Held by TCRdb, this immuneACCESS table contains in-frame sequences only and omits some clones. Under half of the omission traces to an unresolved V gene where checked; the cause of the rest is unknown. V and J calls and clone size come straight from that table; D and trimming were deduced from the DNA. The sample has over 100,000 clones on record, about 87% of them singletons. The top ten clones comprise roughly 14% of the sample.

Worth noting for this clone: Its recognized antigen is unknown. Base qualities are not provided; no much larger clone lies one nucleotide away.

The sequencing sample was made of peripheral blood. The sequence links TRBV12-3 or TRBV12-4 to TRBJ2-1; the D gene cannot be named for sure. The receptor comes from a man over 45 with acute or convalescent COVID-19. The CDR3 protein is CASSLLNEQFF. The DNA is as follows: TGTGCCAGCAGTTTGTTAAATGAGCAGTTCTTC.